This passage covers 32 T cell receptor beta chains from one sample sequenced in a study of T cell clonality in common variable immunodeficiency. Data came from immunoSEQ multiplex PCR; TCRdb stores just in-frame clones and leaves some out. The sample was found to contain some 52,000 clones, and every one recurs. Sequencing was done on a sample of peripheral blood mononuclear cells. The receptors stem from a person aged 18 to 75 in good health.

This clone occurred many times. The read finishes 3 residues shy of the CDR3 end, and the germline J gene is used to complete it. The rearrangement links TRBV12-3 or TRBV12-4 to TRBJ1-6, with 10 bases matching TRBD1. The CDR3 covers 18 residues. The V and J ends lost 0 bases and 7 bases, in that order; junction bases with no gene match: 9. CDR3 protein: CASSLALGTGASNSPLHF. CDR3 bases read: TGTGCCAGCAGTTTAGCGCTTGGGACAGGGGCGTCCAATTCACCC.

Many counts were recorded for this clone. The sequenced fragment ends 3 residues before the CDR3 boundary, so the rest is inferred from the germline J gene. This chain uses TRBV30 with TRBJ1-4, with D maybe TRBD1 (6 bases). Germline CDR1 GTSNPN, CDR2 SVGIG (reference sequence). This CDR3 region has 15 residues. CDR3 DNA (partial): TGTGCCTGGACCCATTTGAGGGGGAGAAATTCACCA. Translated, it gives CAWTHLRGRNSP. The whole CDR3 reads CAWTHLRGRNSPLFF.

This clone was seen ten or more times. The CDR3 end falls 3 residues outside the read, so it is completed with the germline J gene. V gene TRBV30 combines with J gene TRBJ2-6; D not certain. Germline-derived CDR1 and CDR2 are GTSNPN and SVGIG (reference sequence). This CDR3 is 17 amino acids long. The ends were cut back, 0 bases at V and 0 bases at J, with 12 bases in the middle. CDR3 sequence reads: CAWSVYSPISGANVLTF. CDR3 DNA (partial): TGTGCCTGGAGTGTATACAGTCCAATCTCTGGGGCCAACGTC. Filled out from reference TRBV30 and TRBJ2-6, the complete variable domain reads SQTIHQWPATLVQPVGSPLSLECTVEGTSNPNLYWYRQAAGRGLQLLFYSVGIGQISSEVPQNLSASRPQDRQFILSSKKLLLSDSGFYLCAWSVYSPISGANVLTFGAGSRLTVL.

This clone was detected many times. Sequencing ends 3 residues short of the CDR3 end; the germline J gene provides the rest. The genes are TRBV5-1 and TRBJ2-2; 10 nucleotides agree with TRBD2. The CDR3 sequence is 15 residues long. V was pared by 9 bases and J by 2 bases, with 7 bases of the junction left unmatched. Germline V gives CDR1 SGHRS, CDR2 YFSETQ. Here the CDR3 reads CATKREGGNTGELFF. Partial CDR3 DNA: TGCGCCACCAAGCGGGAGGGCGGTAACACCGGGGAG.

Details on this clone: The sequence runs out 3 residues before the end of the CDR3; the remainder is reconstructed from the germline J gene. The gene calls are TRBV10-2 and TRBJ2-5; a weak D match, TRBD1 (6 bases). Germline loops: CDR1 WSHSY, CDR2 SAAADI. The CDR3 spans 14 residues. Deletions cut 0 bases from V and 4 bases from J, with 9 bases between. The part of the CDR3 DNA that was read is TGCGCCAGCAGTGAGTCTGACAGGCCAGAGACC. Its protein is CASSESDRPET. The CDR3, in full, reads CASSESDRPETQYF.

This clone was counted ten times or more. The CDR3 end lies 3 residues beyond the end of the read and is filled in from the germline J gene. This chain uses TRBV5-4 with TRBJ2-1; D ambiguous. Trimming removed 4 bases from V and 0 bases from J, with 14 bases in between. The CDR3 is made up of 16 amino acids. CDR1 is SGHNT and CDR2 is YYREEE in the germline V gene (reference sequence). This chain's CDR3 is CASSDARRSSYNEQFF. Incomplete CDR3 DNA: TGTGCCAGCAGCGATGCTAGGCGAAGCTCCTACAATGAG.

This clone was detected ten times or more. The CDR3 loop is CASSLIAANYGYTF. Partial CDR3 DNA: TGTGCCAGCAGCTTAATCGCAGCTAACTATGGC. V is TRBV7-3 and J is TRBJ1-2; D unresolved. With the read ending 3 residues before the CDR3 end, the germline J gene is used to fill in that end. Germline V gives CDR1 SGHTA, CDR2 FQGTGA. Between the trimmed V and J ends, which lost 1 base and 0 bases, there was a span of 6 bases. The CDR3 extends over 14 amino acids.

Comments on this clone: Sequencing ends 3 residues short of the CDR3 end; the germline J gene provides the rest. Other nucleotide sequences from this sample produce the same CDR3. V gene TRBV19 combines with J gene TRBJ1-5; the D gene is possibly TRBD1 (5 bases). The CDR3 has 14 amino acids. Germline-derived CDR1 and CDR2 are LNHDA and SQIVND (reference sequence). Trimming removed 3 bases from V and 6 bases from J, with 12 bases in between. Here the CDR3 reads CASSIRGGGQPQHF. The CDR3 DNA, read in part, is TGTGCCAGTAGTATCCGGGGGGGAGGTCAGCCC. The full variable domain, in which reference TRBV19 and TRBJ1-5 provide the parts outside the CDR3, is DGGITQSPKYLFRKEGQNVTLSCEQNLNHDAMYWYRQDPGQGLRLIYYSQIVNDFQKGDIAEGYSVSREKKESFPLTVTSAQKNPTAFYLCASSIRGGGQPQHFGDGTRLSIL.

Comment on this clone: The read ends 3 residues shy of where the CDR3 ends; the end is completed using the germline J gene. The V call is TRBV10-3, the J call TRBJ2-1; the D is unclear. This CDR3 has 14 amino acids. V was pared by 10 bases and J by 6 bases, with 19 bases between. Germline V gene data show CDR1 as ENHRY and CDR2 as SYGVKD. The sequenced CDR3 bases are TGTGCCACCGACCCTTCAGGCGAACGCAATGAG. It codes for CATDPSGERNE. The CDR3, in full, reads CATDPSGERNEQFF.

Ten or more counts support this clone. The read is 3 residues too short to cover the CDR3 end, so that end is filled in from the germline J gene. This chain uses TRBV4-2 with TRBJ2-3; tentative D call: TRBD2 (5 bases). This CDR3 spans 21 amino acids. The germline V gene has CDR1 LGHNA and CDR2 YNFKEQ. The germline V and J ends were trimmed by 3 bases and 4 bases, with 32 bases remaining between them. The sequenced part of the CDR3 DNA is TGTGCCAGCAGCCATCATGGGTGGTCCCCCCCTACACCAGCGGCGGCAGATACG. This gives the protein CASSHHGWSPPTPAAADT. The complete CDR3 protein is CASSHHGWSPPTPAAADTQYF.

This clone was detected ten times or more. The CDR3 DNA, read in part, is TGTGCCTGGAGTGGGAGACTAGCTTCTATTGAG. Amino acid sequence: CAWSGRLASIE. The full CDR3 protein is CAWSGRLASIEQFF. This chain uses TRBV30 with TRBJ2-1, with TRBD2 matching 7 bases. Read data end 3 residues before the CDR3 end; the end is taken from the germline J gene. The CDR3 contains 14 residues. CDR1 GTSNPN and CDR2 SVGIG come from the germline V gene (reference sequence). Losses at the gene ends were 1 base for V and 9 bases for J; bases not matched to a gene: 9.

A remark on this clone: The CDR3 end is not reached by the read, which stops 3 residues before it; the germline J gene fills it in. This sequence joins TRBV30 and TRBJ1-1, with a possible D match to TRBD1 (5 bases). The CDR3 consists of 16 residues. The germline V gene encodes CDR1 GTSNPN and CDR2 SVGIG (reference sequence). The CDR3 here is CASTGLAQGVTETAFF. The DNA read from the CDR3 is TGTGCCTCCACGGGACTAGCGCAAGGGGTAACGGAGACA. The full variable domain, rest sourced from reference TRBV30 and TRBJ1-1, is SQTIHQWPATLVQPVGSPLSLECTVEGTSNPNLYWYRQAAGRGLQLLFYSVGIGQISSEVPQNLSASRPQDRQFILSSKKLLLSDSGFYLCASTGLAQGVTETAFFGQGTRLTVV.

This clone has a count of ten or more. The CDR3 is cut off 3 residues early in the read; its end comes from the germline J gene. The chain links TRBV20-1 to TRBJ1-4; maybe TRBD1 (6 bases). V lost 4 bases and J lost 0, with 15 bases in between. CDR3 size: 16 residues. Germline CDR1 DFQATT, CDR2 SNEGSKA (reference sequence). Here the CDR3 reads CSAIPGHRATNEKLFF. The covered CDR3 bases are TGCAGTGCTATACCGGGACACAGAGCAACTAATGAAAAA.

About this clone itself: Read data end 3 residues before the CDR3 end; the end is taken from the germline J gene. This chain uses TRBV19 with TRBJ1-4; TRBD1 agrees at 10 bases. J lost 6 bases, V lost 3 bases, and 7 bases had no gene match. The length of the CDR3 is 16 residues. Germline V gene sequence: CDR1 LNHDA, CDR2 SQIVND (reference sequence). CDR3 sequence reads: CASSIPVGTGDEKLFF. The sequenced part of the CDR3 DNA is TGTGCCAGTAGTATTCCGGTCGGGACAGGGGATGAAAAA.

This clone was detected ten times or more. The read is 3 residues too short to cover the CDR3 end, so that end is filled in from the germline J gene. The chain is built from TRBV7-8 and TRBJ2-7, with D tentatively TRBD2 (6 bases). Looked up from germline, CDR1 is SGHVS and CDR2 is FQNEAQ. The ends were cut back, 5 bases at V and 5 bases at J, with 19 bases in the middle. The CDR3 runs to 15 residues. CDR3 loop: CASSQGVSSVHEQYF. CDR3 DNA, as far as it was read: TGTGCCAGCAGCCAAGGGGTTTCTAGCGTCCACGAG.

This clone has at least ten counts. The CDR3 extends 3 residues past the end of the read, so its final part is completed from the germline J gene. This chain uses TRBV19 with TRBJ1-3; TRBD1 matches 7 bases. J lost 2 bases, V lost 3 bases, and 4 bases had no gene match. Germline-derived CDR1 and CDR2 are LNHDA and SQIVND (reference sequence). This CDR3 is built from 15 residues. CDR3: CASSISGTAGNTIYF. The CDR3 bases that were read are TGTGCCAGTAGTATCAGCGGGACAGCTGGAAACACC.

This clone is medium-sized within its sample. The sequence runs out 3 residues before the end of the CDR3; the remainder is reconstructed from the germline J gene. This chain connects TRBV4-2 to TRBJ2-2; 16 positions agree with TRBD2. This CDR3 is 19 amino acids long. CDR1 is LGHNA and CDR2 is YNFKEQ in the germline V gene. V lost 2 bases, J lost 4 bases, and 7 bases stayed unmatched. CDR3 DNA, as far as it was read: TGTGCCAGCAGCCAACTGGGACTAGCGGGAGGGCCTGGCACCGGGGAG. Protein product: CASSQLGLAGGPGTGE. The whole CDR3 reads CASSQLGLAGGPGTGELFF.

This clone was observed many times. The DNA read from the CDR3 is TGTGCCTGGAACGACAGGGGGGGC. Its protein is CAWNDRGG. In full, the CDR3 is CAWNDRGGYTF. This chain connects TRBV30 to TRBJ1-2; TRBD1 agrees at 9 bases. The missing CDR3 end, 3 residues past where the read stops, is filled in from the germline J gene. The CDR3 runs 11 residues. Looked up from germline, CDR1 is GTSNPN and CDR2 is SVGIG (reference sequence).

This clone was observed at least ten times. Sequencing ends 3 residues short of the CDR3 end; the germline J gene provides the rest. This chain connects TRBV11-2 to TRBJ2-3; no clear D. The V gene lost 1 base and the J gene lost 2 bases, with 7 bases spanning the gap. This CDR3 contains 14 residues. Germline V gene sequence: CDR1 SGHAT, CDR2 FQNNGV. Partial CDR3 DNA: TGTGCCAGCAGCTTAGTTCTAGACACAGATACG. Translated, it gives CASSLVLDTDT. The complete CDR3 protein is CASSLVLDTDTQYF. The whole variable domain, filled in from reference TRBV11-2 and TRBJ2-3, reads EAGVAQSPRYKIIEKRQSVAFWCNPISGHATLYWYQQILGQGPKLLIQFQNNGVVDDSQLPKDRFSAERLKGVDSTLKIQPAKLEDSAVYLCASSLVLDTDTQYFGPGTRLTVL.

Note on this clone: The CDR3 is cut off 3 residues early in the read; its end comes from the germline J gene. The rearrangement links TRBV5-1 to TRBJ1-2; 10 bases are a match to TRBD1. J lost 2 bases, V lost 2 bases, and 9 bases had no gene match. CDR1 and CDR2 from the germline V gene are SGHRS and YFSETQ. The CDR3 is 17 amino acids. The CDR3: CASSFGLGQGSNYGYTF. CDR3 DNA (partial): TGCGCCAGCAGCTTTGGTCTGGGACAGGGGTCAAACTATGGC.

The table lists this clone with many counts. The sequence runs out 3 residues before the end of the CDR3; the remainder is reconstructed from the germline J gene. Other DNA sequences in the sample encode the same CDR3. The rearrangement uses TRBV29-1 and TRBJ2-3; TRBD2 matches at 7 bases. V shed 6 bases, J shed 2 bases, and the junction held 2 bases outside the gene matches. CDR1 is SQVTM and CDR2 is ANQGSEA in the germline V gene. The CDR3 is 12 amino acids. The CDR3 bases that were read are TGCAGCGTAGGGGACTACACAGATACG. As protein: CSVGDYTDT. The CDR3 as a whole reads CSVGDYTDTQYF.

This clone was observed a handful of times. Coverage ceases 3 residues before the CDR3 finishes, and the germline J gene fills in the end. The chain carries TRBV11-1 and TRBJ2-3; 10 bases map to TRBD2. The V gene's germline CDR1 is SGHAT and CDR2 FQDESV (reference sequence). Trimming removed 5 bases from V and 2 bases from J; junction bases left unmatched: 4. The CDR3 runs to 15 residues. Incomplete CDR3 DNA: TGTGCCAGCAGCCCACTAGCGGGATTCACAGATACG. Encoded protein: CASSPLAGFTDT. The whole CDR3 sequence reads CASSPLAGFTDTQYF.

This clone was found many times. The CDR3 DNA, read in part, is TGTGCCAGCAGTGGAACAGGGGGCGTTTACGAG. It encodes CASSGTGGVYE. The full-length CDR3 reads as CASSGTGGVYEQYF. J is TRBJ2-7 and V is TRBV2; 9 nucleotides match TRBD1. The read ends 3 residues early relative to the CDR3; the germline J gene fills the gap. Germline loops: CDR1 SNHLY, CDR2 FYNNEI. Trimming removed 4 bases from V and 4 bases from J; junction bases left unmatched: 5. The CDR3 is made up of 14 amino acids.

This clone was recorded at least ten times. The sequence runs out 3 residues before the end of the CDR3; the remainder is reconstructed from the germline J gene. This sequence joins TRBV28 and TRBJ2-5; D not certain. Trimming removed 3 bases from V and 5 bases from J, with 10 bases in between. Germline loops: CDR1 MDHEN, CDR2 SYDVKM. The CDR3 extends over 13 amino acids. The DNA read from the CDR3 is TGTGCCAGCAGTTTGGTAGCTCAGGAGACC. This sequence encodes CASSLVAQET. The whole CDR3 is CASSLVAQETQYF.

This clone was seen many times. The read falls 3 residues short of the CDR3 end, and the missing part is taken from the germline J gene. The chain uses TRBV7-3 and TRBJ2-1, with a weak D call TRBD2 (6 bases). The germline V gene has CDR1 SGHTA and CDR2 FQGTGA. The CDR3 contains 14 residues. The V end lost 3 bases, the J end lost 4 bases, and 10 bases lay between the germline ends. The sequenced CDR3 bases are TGTGCCAGCAGCTTGCGCGGGGCTTACAATGAG. Protein sequence: CASSLRGAYNE. The entire CDR3 protein reads CASSLRGAYNEQFF.

With respect to this clone: Relative to the germline gene, one junction end is altered; a read error may explain this. The read falls 3 residues short of the CDR3 end, and the missing part is taken from the germline J gene. This sequence joins TRBV7-9 and TRBJ2-7; D is uncertain. The CDR3 contains 12 residues. CDR1 and CDR2 (germline): SEHNR, FQNEAQ (reference sequence). The DNA read from the CDR3 is TGTTCCAGCAGCACGTCAGCCTACGAG. This translates into CSSSTSAYE. The full CDR3 reads CSSSTSAYEQYF.

This clone was recorded at least ten times. Read data end 3 residues before the CDR3 end; the end is taken from the germline J gene. V gene TRBV12-3 or TRBV12-4 combines with J gene TRBJ2-1, with D maybe TRBD2 (5 bases). This CDR3 spans 17 amino acids. The ends were cut back, 6 bases at V and 0 bases at J, with 18 bases in the middle. CDR3 bases read: TGTGCCAGCAGCCTAGGACTCCTCTTTAGCTCCTACAATGAG. Its translation is CASSLGLLFSSYNE. In full, the CDR3 reads CASSLGLLFSSYNEQFF.

This clone was seen more than once but under ten times. The CDR3 end falls 3 residues outside the read, so it is completed with the germline J gene. This chain connects TRBV13 to TRBJ2-7, with D maybe TRBD2 (5 bases). The CDR3 has 14 residues. Trimming cost V 2 bases and J 3 bases, with 11 bases left between them. CDR1 and CDR2 (germline): PRHDT, FYEKMQ (reference sequence). The CDR3 sequence: CASSLRAAFYEQYF. The part of the CDR3 DNA that was read is TGTGCCAGCAGCTTACGAGCGGCATTCTACGAG.

This clone has at least ten counts. The CDR3 sequence is CASSQGQFDEQYF. The sequenced part of the CDR3 DNA is TGCGCCAGCAGCCAAGGACAGTTCGACGAG. The chain joins TRBV5-1 to TRBJ2-7; a weak D match, TRBD1 (6 bases). The missing CDR3 end, 3 residues past where the read stops, is filled in from the germline J gene. Germline-derived CDR1 and CDR2 are SGHRS and YFSETQ. Deletions cut 4 bases from V and 5 bases from J, with 13 bases between. There are 13 residues in the CDR3. Drawing the rest from reference TRBV5-1 and TRBJ2-7, the complete variable domain is KAGVTQTPRYLIKTRGQQVTLSCSPISGHRSVSWYQQTPGQGLQFLFEYFSETQRNKGNFPGRFSGRQFSNSRSEMNVSTLELGDSALYLCASSQGQFDEQYFGPGTRLTVT.

This clone has at least ten counts. The read finishes 3 residues shy of the CDR3 end, and the germline J gene is used to complete it. This chain uses TRBV7-8 with TRBJ2-7; D remains ambiguous. The CDR3 sequence is 13 residues long. CDR1 SGHVS and CDR2 FQNEAQ come from the germline V gene. Trimming took off 0 bases at V and 4 bases at J, with 7 bases between the two ends. This CDR3 is CASSLAPDYEQYF. The sequenced part of the CDR3 DNA is TGTGCCAGCAGCTTAGCCCCAGATTACGAG.

This clone was seen repeatedly, ten times or more. The read falls 3 residues short of the CDR3 end, and the missing part is taken from the germline J gene. This chain uses TRBV20-1 with TRBJ2-1, with no clear D. The CDR3 runs to 13 residues. The V and J ends lost 3 bases and 7 bases respectively, with 13 bases between them. Germline V gives CDR1 DFQATT, CDR2 SNEGSKA (reference sequence). The sequenced part of the CDR3 DNA is TGCAGTGCTAGCCTCCTAGTAGATAATGAG. Its protein is CSASLLVDNE. The whole CDR3 sequence reads CSASLLVDNEQFF.

Notes on this clone: A read error may account for a junction end that differs from germline. Read sequence stops 3 residues before the CDR3 end, and the germline J gene provides the missing end. Within the sample, other DNA sequences also encode this same CDR3. The chain combines TRBV19 with TRBJ1-3; 10 nucleotides agree with TRBD1. The CDR3 extends over 14 amino acids. The germline gives CDR1 LNHDA, CDR2 SQIVND (reference sequence). CDR3: CASSGTGAGNTIYF. The CDR3 bases that were read are TGTGCCAGTAGTGGGACAGGGGCTGGAAACACA.